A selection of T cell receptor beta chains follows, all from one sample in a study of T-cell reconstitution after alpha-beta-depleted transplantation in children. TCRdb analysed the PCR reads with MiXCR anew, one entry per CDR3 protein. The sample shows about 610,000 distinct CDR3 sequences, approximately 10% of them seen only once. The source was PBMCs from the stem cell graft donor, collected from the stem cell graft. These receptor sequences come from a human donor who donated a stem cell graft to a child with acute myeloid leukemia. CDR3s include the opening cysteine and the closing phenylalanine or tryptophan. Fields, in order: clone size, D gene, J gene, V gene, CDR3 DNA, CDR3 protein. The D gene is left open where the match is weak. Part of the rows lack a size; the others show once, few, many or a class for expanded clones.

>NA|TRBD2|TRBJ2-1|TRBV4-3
TGCGCCAGCAGCCAAGATAGAGCGGGGTCCTACAATGAGCAGTTCTTC
CASSQDRAGSYNEQFF
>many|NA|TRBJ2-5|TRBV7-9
TGTGCCAGCAGCCTGGGACTCCCGGCCGAAGAGACCCAGTACTTC
CASSLGLPAEETQYF
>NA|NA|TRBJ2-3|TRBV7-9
TGTGCCAGCAGCCCCCTCGGGACTTCTCACAGCACAGATACGCAGTATTTT
CASSPLGTSHSTDTQYF
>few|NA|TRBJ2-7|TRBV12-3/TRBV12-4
TGTGCCAGCAGTTTAGCCCTTGGGGGCGCGGGTTACGAGCAGTACTTC
CASSLALGGAGYEQYF
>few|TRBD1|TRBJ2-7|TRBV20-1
TGCAGTGCTACCCGGACAGGGCACGAGCAGTACTTC
CSATRTGHEQYF
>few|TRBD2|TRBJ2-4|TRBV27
TGTGCCAGCAGTCCACAGACTAGCGGAGGCATTCAGTACTTC
CASSPQTSGGIQYF
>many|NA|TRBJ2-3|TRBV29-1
TGCAGCGTCGTCGCTGGGACTAGCACAGATACGCAGTATTTT
CSVVAGTSTDTQYF
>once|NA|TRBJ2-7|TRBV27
TGTGCCAGCAGTTTGGCCCCCGGGACGGCCGAGCAGTACTTC
CASSLAPGTAEQYF
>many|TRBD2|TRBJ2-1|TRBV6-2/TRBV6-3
TGTGCCAGCAGCCTCCGGACTAGCGGGAGCTACAATGAGCAGTTCTTC
CASSLRTSGSYNEQFF
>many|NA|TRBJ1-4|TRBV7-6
TGTGCCAGCAGCTTACTCCTCAAGAGTTCGGCTAATGAAAAACTGTTTTTT
CASSLLLKSSANEKLFF
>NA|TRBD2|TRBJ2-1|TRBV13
TGTGCCAGCAGCCCGCAGGGACGGGAGGGAATTTACAATGAGCAGTTCTTC
CASSPQGREGIYNEQFF
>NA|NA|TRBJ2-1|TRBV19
TGTGCCAGTAGGGAGAGCTCCTACAATGAGCAGTTCTTC
CASRESSYNEQFF
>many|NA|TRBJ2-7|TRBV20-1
TGCAGTGCTTCGGGGGTTGTGGGCTCCTACGAGCAGTACTTC
CSASGVVGSYEQYF
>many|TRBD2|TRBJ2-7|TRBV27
TGTGCCAGCAGCCCCTGGGAGGGGCTCAACGAGCAGTACTTC
CASSPWEGLNEQYF
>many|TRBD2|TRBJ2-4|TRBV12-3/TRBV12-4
TGTGCCAGCAGCCCCACAGCGGGAAGCGCCAAAAACATTCAGTACTTC
CASSPTAGSAKNIQYF
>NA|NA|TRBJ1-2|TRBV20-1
TGCAGTGTTACATCAGGGTCCTATGGCTACACCTTC
CSVTSGSYGYTF
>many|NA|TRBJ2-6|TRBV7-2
TGTGCCAGCAGCTTAGTTTCGGGGGTCTCTGGGGCCAACGTCCTGACTTTC
CASSLVSGVSGANVLTF
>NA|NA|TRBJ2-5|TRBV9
TGTGCCAGCAGCGTAACTCCGAGCGGGCAAGAGACCCAGTACTTC
CASSVTPSGQETQYF
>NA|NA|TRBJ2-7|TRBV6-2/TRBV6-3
TGTGCCAGCAGTTACTCGATTTTTCCCGGGGCCCTGCCAACTACCTACGAGCAGTACTTC
CASSYSIFPGALPTTYEQYF
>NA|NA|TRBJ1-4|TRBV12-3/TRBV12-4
TGTGCCAGCAGTTTCTCAGGGATTAATGAAAAACTGTTTTTT
CASSFSGINEKLFF
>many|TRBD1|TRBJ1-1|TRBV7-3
TGTGCCAGCAGCTTAAGTCCAGGGGGGAACACTGAAGCTTTCTTT
CASSLSPGGNTEAFF
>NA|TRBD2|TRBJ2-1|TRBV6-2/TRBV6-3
TGTGCCAGCAGTTATGCGGCGGGAGGGCCTGCAAATGAGCAGTTCTTC
CASSYAAGGPANEQFF
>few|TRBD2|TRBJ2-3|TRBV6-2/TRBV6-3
TGTGCCAGCAGTTATTCTGCCGGGAGGGCCGCAGATACGCAGTATTTT
CASSYSAGRAADTQYF
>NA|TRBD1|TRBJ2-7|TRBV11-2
TGTGCCAGCAGCTGGGACAGGGGGAACTACGAGCAGTACTTC
CASSWDRGNYEQYF
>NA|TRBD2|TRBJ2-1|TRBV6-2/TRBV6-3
TGTGCCAGCAGTTACTCAGGAGGCGCAGCGGGAGTTGAGCAGTTCTTC
CASSYSGGAAGVEQFF
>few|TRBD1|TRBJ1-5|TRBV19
TGTGCCAGTAGCGACTTTTCGGGACAGGGAAACAATCAGCCCCAGCATTTT
CASSDFSGQGNNQPQHF
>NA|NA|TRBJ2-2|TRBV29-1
TGCAGCGTTGAAGATAGGCACACCGGGGAGCTGTTTTTT
CSVEDRHTGELFF
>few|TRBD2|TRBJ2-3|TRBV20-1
TGCAGTGCTAGGGGGGGAAGAGCGGGAGCCTTCGATTCCGATACGCAGTATTTT
CSARGGRAGAFDSDTQYF
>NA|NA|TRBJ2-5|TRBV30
TGTGCCTGGAGTGTATCTCAGACCCAGTACTTC
CAWSVSQTQYF
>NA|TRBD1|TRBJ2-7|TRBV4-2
TGTGCCAGCAGCCCATATAAAACCGGGACAGGGGACCTGGAGCAGTACTTC
CASSPYKTGTGDLEQYF
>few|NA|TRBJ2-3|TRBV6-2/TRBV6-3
TGTGCCAGCAGTTACGCGGGGAATATTGTTACGCAGTATTTT
CASSYAGNIVTQYF
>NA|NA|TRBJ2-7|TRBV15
TGTGCCACCATATACCCCGGGACCATCGAGAACGAGCAGTACTTC
CATIYPGTIENEQYF
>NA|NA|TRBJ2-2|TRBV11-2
TGTGCCAGCAGCTTTGGTCCCCTAGGGGTCCGCTACACCGGGGAGCTGTTTTTT
CASSFGPLGVRYTGELFF
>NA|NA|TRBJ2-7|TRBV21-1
TGTGCCAGCAGCAAAGGGACCGTTGAGCAGTACTTC
CASSKGTVEQYF
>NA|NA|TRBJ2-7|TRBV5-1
TGCGCCAGCAGCTCGGGACTTAGACCGGGGACCTACGAGCAGTACTTC
CASSSGLRPGTYEQYF
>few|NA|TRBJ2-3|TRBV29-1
TGCAGCGTTGAGTTAAAGACACCTAGCACAGATACGCAGTATTTT
CSVELKTPSTDTQYF
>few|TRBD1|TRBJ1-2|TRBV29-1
TGCAGCGTCGCGACAGGGGGGGATGGCTACACCTTC
CSVATGGDGYTF
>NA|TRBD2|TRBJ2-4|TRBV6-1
TGTGCCAGCATGGGGACTAGCGGGAGGCGGGCCAAAAACATTCAGTACTTC
CASMGTSGRRAKNIQYF
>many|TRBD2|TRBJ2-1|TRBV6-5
TGTGCCAGCAGTTTAGGGACTAGCGGGATTGTCTATGAGCAGTTCTTC
CASSLGTSGIVYEQFF
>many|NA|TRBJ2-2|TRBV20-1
TGCAGTGCTAGAAGTCGGGATTACAACACCGGGGAGCTGTTTTTT
CSARSRDYNTGELFF
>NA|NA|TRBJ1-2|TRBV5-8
TGTGCCAGCAGCTCCCGGGACATGGCCTATGGCTACACCTTC
CASSSRDMAYGYTF
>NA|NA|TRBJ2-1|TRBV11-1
TGTGCCAGCAGCTTATGGGGCGATGACAATGAGCAGTTCTTC
CASSLWGDDNEQFF
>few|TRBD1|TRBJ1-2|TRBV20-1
TGCAGTGCTCTCGCTTCAGGGGGCAGGTGGGGCTACACCTTC
CSALASGGRWGYTF
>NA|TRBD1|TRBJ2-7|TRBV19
TGTGCCAGTAGTGACGGGACAGGGGCCTACGAGCAGTACTTC
CASSDGTGAYEQYF
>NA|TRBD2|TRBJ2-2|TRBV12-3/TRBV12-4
TGTGCCAGCAGTTTCCTAGCGGGGACCACCGGGGAGCTGTTTTTT
CASSFLAGTTGELFF
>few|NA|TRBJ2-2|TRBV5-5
TGTGCCAGCAGCTTGCTGCCCCCCGGGGAGCTGTTTTTT
CASSLLPPGELFF
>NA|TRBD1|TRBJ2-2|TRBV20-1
TGCAGTGCTGCCACAGGGGGCTCGAACACCGGGGAGCTGTTTTTT
CSAATGGSNTGELFF
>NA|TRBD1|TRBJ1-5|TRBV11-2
TGTGCCAGCAGCTTAGAGGGCAGGGGGCGACATCAGCCCCAGCATTTT
CASSLEGRGRHQPQHF
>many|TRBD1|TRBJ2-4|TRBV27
TGTGCCAGCCGGGACAGGGGAAGTAGCATTCAGTACTTC
CASRDRGSSIQYF
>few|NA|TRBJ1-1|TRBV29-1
TGCAGCGTTGGGACCGGAAGATTCGGGGAAGCTTTCTTT
CSVGTGRFGEAFF
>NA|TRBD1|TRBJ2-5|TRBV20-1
TGCAGTGCTACACCGAGGCAGGGGGCGCAAGAGACCCAGTACTTC
CSATPRQGAQETQYF